These 17 T cell receptor beta chains originate from one sample sequenced in a study of blood T cells in healthy people across ages. Primers used in a second PCR of about 7 to 12 cycles were a sample-barcoded 5' primer and a J-beta primer mix. Each CDR3 protein is one row after TCRdb ran MiXCR on the 5' RACE reads. The data show approximately 800,000 distinct CDR3 sequences, with around 68% seen just once and about 30% held by the top ten. The specimen sequenced was blood. The receptors here all came from a young man in good health.

The chain uses TRBV7-2 and TRBJ2-3, with D possibly matching TRBD2 (7 bases). With 4 bases removed from V and 0 bases from J, the gap between germline ends came to 23 bases. This CDR3 region has 19 residues. CDR1 SGHTA and CDR2 FQGNSA come from the germline V gene. This CDR3 is CASSSRGDLAVTSTDTQYF. Written as DNA, the CDR3 is TGTGCCAGCAGCTCTAGGGGGGATCTAGCGGTAACTAGCACAGATACGCAGTATTTT. Using reference TRBV7-2 and TRBJ2-3 for the parts outside the CDR3, the full variable domain is GAGVSQSPSNKVTEKGKDVELRCDPISGHTALYWYRQSLGQGLEFLIYFQGNSAPDKSGLPSDRFSAERTGGSVSTLTIQRTQQEDSAVYLCASSSRGDLAVTSTDTQYFGPGTRLTVL.

The chain has TRBV20-1 and TRBJ2-4; either TRBD1 or TRBD2 may fit D (7 bases each). Germline CDR1 is DFQATT and CDR2 is SNEGSKA (reference sequence). Trimming pared 6 bases from V and 13 bases from J, leaving 19 bases between. There are 12 residues in the CDR3. In DNA form, the CDR3 reads TGCAGTGCGGCCGGACAGGCGGGGGAGCAGTACTTC. This encodes CSAAGQAGEQYF.

This clonotype has ten or more counts. The chain carries TRBV20-1 and TRBJ2-5; D could derive from TRBD1 or TRBD2 (5 bases each). CDR1 is DFQATT and CDR2 is SNEGSKA in the germline V gene (reference sequence). The CDR3 is 16 residues long. With 6 bases removed from V and 5 bases from J, the gap between germline ends came to 25 bases. As DNA, the CDR3 is TGCAGTGCGAAGGGGCTCGGGGACCCGAGAAGGGAGACCCAGTACTTC. Amino acids: CSAKGLGDPRRETQYF.

V gene TRBV2 combines with J gene TRBJ1-2; weak D call: TRBD1 (6 bases). The CDR3 sequence is 15 residues long. Germline loops: CDR1 SNHLY, CDR2 FYNNEI. V was pared by 7 bases and J by 5 bases, with 20 bases between. DNA for the CDR3: TGTGCCAGCAACCAGGACAGAACAGTATTATATGGCTACACCTTC. Translation gives CASNQDRTVLYGYTF.

To note about this clonotype: One end of the junction varies from germline; a read error may be responsible. The J gene is TRBJ2-4, the V gene TRBV7-9, with unresolved D. The J call may be wrong; the DNA end is better matched by TRBJ2-7. Per germline, CDR1 SEHNR and CDR2 FQNEAQ (reference sequence). This CDR3 comprises 12 residues. The CDR3 sequence: CASRLERLEQYF. In nucleotides, the CDR3 is TGTGCCAGCAGATTAGAACGTCTCGAGCAGTACTTC.

The gene calls are TRBV7-8 and TRBJ2-3, with D perhaps matching TRBD2 (6 bases). Trimming left V 5 bases short and J 2 bases short, with 14 bases between. Germline V gene lookup returns CDR1 SGHVS and CDR2 FQNEAQ. The CDR3 has 15 residues. The CDR3 protein is CASSPTGSNTDTQYF. The CDR3 coding sequence is TGTGCCAGCAGCCCGACCGGGAGCAACACAGATACGCAGTATTTT.

V and J are TRBV10-3 and TRBJ1-5; no definite D call. Trimming shortened V by 0 bases and J by 4 bases, and 10 bases separated the two germline ends. The CDR3 is 15 amino acids. CDR1 ENHRY and CDR2 SYGVKD come from the germline V gene. The CDR3: CAISESNSQNQPQHF. DNA of the CDR3: TGTGCCATCAGTGAGTCGAACAGCCAGAATCAGCCCCAGCATTTT.

This CDR3 reads CASSPGGGPPYEQYF. The CDR3 DNA follows: TGCGCCAGCAGCCCTGGGGGGGGGCCGCCCTACGAGCAGTACTTC. The V gene is TRBV4-3, the J gene TRBJ2-5, with D possibly TRBD2 on 7 matching bases. The J call is uncertain, as TRBJ2-7 better fits the DNA end. The CDR3 covers 15 residues. From germline, CDR1 is LGHNA and CDR2 YSLEER.

The chain has TRBV30 and TRBJ1-4, with D perhaps TRBD1 (6 bases). Germline loops: CDR1 GTSNPN, CDR2 SVGIG (reference sequence). V was pared by 0 bases and J by 7 bases, with 15 bases between. CDR3 length: 15 residues. The CDR3 here is CAWSVGGRSGEKLFF. The CDR3 DNA reads as TGTGCCTGGAGTGTAGGGGGACGGAGCGGTGAAAAACTGTTTTTT.

This clonotype came up a few times. This chain connects TRBV6-6 to TRBJ2-1; 10 nucleotides align to TRBD1. Trimming removed 2 bases from V and 7 bases from J; junction bases left unmatched: 2. This CDR3 has 14 amino acids. The germline CDR1 and CDR2 sequences are MNHNY and SVGAGI (reference sequence). The CDR3 region has the DNA TGTGCCAGCAGTTACGGGACAGGGGTTAATGAGCAGTTCTTC. This sequence encodes CASSYGTGVNEQFF.

This clonotype was found a few times. The V and J genes are TRBV14 and TRBJ2-7, with D uncertain. This CDR3 is 18 amino acids long. Germline-derived CDR1 and CDR2 are SGHDN and FVKESK. V lost 0 bases, J lost 0 bases, and 18 bases lay in between. The CDR3 reads CASSQESRPTPSSYEQYF. In DNA form, the CDR3 reads TGTGCCAGCAGCCAAGAAAGCCGCCCGACTCCCAGCTCCTACGAGCAGTACTTC.

The chain links TRBV5-1 to TRBJ2-1; 8 nucleotides match TRBD1. V lost 5 bases and J lost 8; bases outside the gene matches: 6. CDR3 length: 13 amino acids. In germline, CDR1 is SGHRS, CDR2 YFSETQ. This CDR3 is CASRDRERDEQFF. The CDR3 DNA follows: TGCGCCAGCAGGGACAGGGAAAGGGATGAGCAGTTCTTC.

This chain uses TRBV13 with TRBJ2-1; 8 bases align to TRBD2. The last part of the DNA fits TRBJ2-7 better; the J call may be wrong. Germline lookup yields CDR1 PRHDT and CDR2 FYEKMQ (reference sequence). This CDR3 has 15 residues. The CDR3 sequence: CASSSGLAPSNEQYF. For the CDR3, the DNA is TGTGCCAGCAGCTCAGGACTAGCTCCGTCCAATGAGCAGTACTTC.

CDR3 in amino acids: CASSDRKVNYGYTF. The CDR3 DNA is TGTGCCAGCAGTGACAGAAAAGTTAACTATGGCTACACCTTC. The chain is built from TRBV6-6 and TRBJ1-2; maybe TRBD1 (5 bases). The CDR3 length is 14 residues. From germline, CDR1 is MNHNY and CDR2 SVGAGI (reference sequence). V was shortened by 5 bases and J by 1 base, with 11 bases between the two germline ends.

This clonotype was picked up one time. V is TRBV27 and J is TRBJ1-2; a possible D gene is TRBD1 (6 bases). There are 16 residues in the CDR3. Per the germline V gene, CDR1 is MNHEY and CDR2 is SMNVEV (reference sequence). V was shortened by 5 bases and J by 8 bases, with 24 bases between the two germline ends. The CDR3 sequence: CASSPQQGLLLWGYTF. CDR3 DNA: TGTGCCAGCAGTCCACAACAGGGACTACTATTATGGGGCTACACCTTC.

CDR3 nucleotide sequence: TGCGCCAGCAGCCAAGAAGGGATAGGTCGACAGAGTTTCCCAAGAGTGACCCAGTACTTC. This sequence encodes CASSQEGIGRQSFPRVTQYF. The J gene is TRBJ2-5, the V gene TRBV4-3, with D possibly being TRBD1 (5 bases). This CDR3 is 20 amino acids long. Germline V CDR1 and CDR2: LGHNA, YSLEER. Between the trimmed V and J ends, which lost 0 bases and 7 bases, there was a span of 30 bases.

V usage is TRBV7-9 and J usage is TRBJ2-7, with 9 bases lining up with TRBD2. V shed 4 bases and J 0 bases; nucleotides not matched to a gene: 7. The CDR3 contains 16 residues. The V gene's germline CDR1 is SEHNR and CDR2 FQNEAQ (reference sequence). Here the CDR3 reads CASSWRLADSSYEQYF. CDR3 nucleotides: TGTGCCAGCAGCTGGAGACTAGCGGACAGCTCCTACGAGCAGTACTTC.